These T cell receptor beta chains were read from a single sample in a study of cytomegalovirus exposure and HLA in healthy donors. Using immunoSEQ multiplex PCR, the repertoire was profiled, and TCRdb retains in-frame clones only, with some absent. The sample gives 150,000 to 200,000 clones, around 76% of which show up once; 2% to 3% is in the top ten. Specimen: PBMCs. The receptors originated from a woman younger than 45 in good health and CMV-seropositive. Both conserved end residues are part of each CDR3. A D gene is named only where the DNA matches it firmly. The size of a clone is reported for some rows only, either as once, few or many, or as a class for expanded clones.

.	TRBV30	.	TRBJ1-5	CAWSALQGSGQPQHF	TGTGCCTGGAGTGCCCTTCAGGGAAGTGGACAGCCCCAGCATTTT
.	TRBV28	.	TRBJ1-2	CASSSSGVEDYGYTF	TGTGCCAGCAGTTCGTCGGGGGTAGAGGACTATGGCTACACCTTC
.	TRBV5-1	.	TRBJ2-7	CASSGGGGYEQYF	TGCGCCAGCAGCGGTGGGGGCGGCTACGAGCAGTACTTC
TRBD2	TRBV7-2	.	TRBJ2-7	CASSSLAGAVNYEQYF	TGTGCCAGCAGCTCTCTAGCGGGGGCCGTAAACTACGAGCAGTACTTC
.	TRBV7-8	.	TRBJ2-6	CASSFRVPGANVLTF	TGTGCCAGCAGCTTCCGAGTCCCTGGGGCCAACGTCCTGACTTTC
TRBD1	TRBV5-1	.	TRBJ1-1	CASSFRTGDTEAFF	TGCGCCAGCAGCTTTAGGACAGGGGACACTGAAGCTTTCTTT
.	TRBV7-9	.	TRBJ2-7	CASSMRLYEQYF	TGTGCCAGCAGCATGCGGCTCTACGAGCAGTACTTC
.	TRBV7-2	.	TRBJ2-3	CASSSRTPSTDTQYF	TGTGCCAGCAGCTCAAGGACACCTAGCACAGATACGCAGTATTTT
TRBD1	TRBV2	.	TRBJ2-5	CASSDWTGVETQYF	TGTGCCAGCAGTGATTGGACAGGCGTAGAGACCCAGTACTTC
TRBD1	TRBV6-1	.	TRBJ1-6	CASSENRDRGESSYNSPLHF	TGTGCCAGCAGTGAGAACCGGGACAGGGGGGAGAGCTCCTATAATTCACCCCTCCACTTT
TRBD1	TRBV7-2	.	TRBJ1-3	CASSLTSLDRVGGNTIYF	TGTGCCAGCAGCTTAACCTCCCTCGACAGGGTGGGCGGAAACACCATATATTTT
.	TRBV11-3	.	TRBJ2-7	CASSHGRGSEQYF	TGTGCCAGCAGCCACGGGAGAGGGAGCGAGCAGTACTTC
TRBD2	TRBV4-2	once	TRBJ2-5	CASSQGLPSQETQYF	TGTGCCAGCAGCCAGGGACTACCGTCCCAAGAGACCCAGTACTTC
TRBD2	TRBV6-5	.	TRBJ2-7	CASSYGSSGGYYEQYF	TGTGCCAGCAGTTACGGCTCTAGCGGGGGATACTACGAGCAGTACTTC
.	TRBV28	.	TRBJ1-5	CASSLYRGGQPQHF	TGTGCCAGCAGTTTATATCGAGGGGGTCAGCCCCAGCATTTT
.	TRBV5-6	.	TRBJ1-2	CASSLGPPPRDYGYTF	TGTGCCAGCAGCTTGGGCCCCCCCCCGAGGGACTATGGCTACACCTTC
TRBD1	TRBV5-6	.	TRBJ2-3	CASRADRFSTDTQYF	TGTGCCAGCAGGGCGGACAGGTTTAGCACAGATACGCAGTATTTT
.	TRBV15	.	TRBJ2-7	CATSRDDAGTSYEQYF	TGTGCCACCAGCAGAGATGACGCGGGCACCTCCTACGAGCAGTACTTC
TRBD2	TRBV11-2	.	TRBJ2-2	CVSSLGGTHTGELFF	TGTGTCAGCAGCTTGGGGGGGACCCACACCGGGGAGCTGTTTTTT
.	TRBV19	.	TRBJ2-7	CASSTRQRDEQYF	TGTGCCAGTAGTACCCGCCAAAGAGACGAGCAGTACTTC
TRBD1	TRBV9	.	TRBJ1-4	CASSVGVMAGGLTNEKLFF	TGTGCCAGCAGCGTAGGGGTGATGGCAGGGGGCCTAACTAATGAAAAACTGTTTTTT
TRBD1	TRBV19	.	TRBJ2-7	CASSYGTVSSYEQYF	TGTGCCAGTAGTTACGGGACAGTGAGCTCCTACGAGCAGTACTTC
.	TRBV6-1	.	TRBJ2-7	CASSEGWGTPGFYEQYF	TGTGCCAGCAGTGAAGGTTGGGGGACACCGGGATTCTACGAGCAGTACTTC
TRBD1	TRBV11-2	once	TRBJ1-3	CASSSRDYRGPLSGNTIYF	TGTGCCAGCAGCTCGAGGGATTACAGGGGGCCTCTCTCTGGAAACACCATATATTTT
.	TRBV2	few	TRBJ2-5	CASSEFRGQETQYF	TGTGCCAGCAGTGAATTTAGGGGCCAAGAGACCCAGTACTTC
.	TRBV18	.	TRBJ2-7	CASSPPSRSYEQYF	TGTGCCAGCTCACCACCCTCCCGCTCCTACGAGCAGTACTTC
.	TRBV2	.	TRBJ2-1	CATGVYNEQFF	TGTGCCACCGGGGTTTACAATGAGCAGTTCTTC
TRBD1	TRBV6-6	few	TRBJ1-4	CASSDRAPTNEKLFF	TGTGCCAGCAGTGACAGGGCCCCTACTAATGAAAAACTGTTTTTT
.	TRBV5-4	.	TRBJ2-5	CASRPGGAQETQYF	TGTGCCAGCAGGCCCGGAGGCGCACAAGAGACCCAGTACTTC
.	TRBV11-3	.	TRBJ1-1	CASSLGARQTAFF	TGTGCCAGCAGCTTAGGCGCGCGGCAAACAGCTTTCTTT
.	TRBV7-9	.	TRBJ1-1	CASSFSGPNTEAFF	TGTGCCAGCAGCTTTTCAGGGCCGAACACTGAAGCTTTCTTT
TRBD2	TRBV4-1	.	TRBJ2-3	CASSQRLAGDTDTQYF	TGCGCCAGCAGCCAACGACTAGCGGGGGACACAGATACGCAGTATTTT
TRBD2	TRBV2	.	TRBJ2-5	CASSGTSGGNQETQYF	TGTGCCAGCAGTGGGACTAGCGGGGGTAACCAAGAGACCCAGTACTTC
TRBD1	TRBV29-1	.	TRBJ1-1	CSVQTGSTEAFF	TGCAGCGTGCAGACAGGGTCCACTGAAGCTTTCTTT
TRBD1	TRBV4-3	.	TRBJ1-2	CASSPRGQGLSNYGYTF	TGCGCCAGCAGCCCCCGAGGACAGGGGCTCTCTAACTATGGCTACACCTTC
.	TRBV7-9	once	TRBJ1-2	CASSQQQDPYGYTF	TGTGCCAGCAGCCAACAACAGGACCCCTATGGCTACACCTTC
.	TRBV7-9	.	TRBJ1-2	CASSGQVTNYGYTF	TGTGCCAGCAGCGGGCAAGTAACTAACTATGGCTACACCTTC
.	TRBV6-5	once	TRBJ2-2	CASSYYSPGELFF	TGTGCCAGCAGTTACTATAGTCCCGGGGAGCTGTTTTTT
TRBD1	TRBV28	.	TRBJ1-6	CASSFWDSNSPLHF	TGTGCCAGCAGTTTCTGGGACAGTAATTCACCCCTCCACTTT
.	TRBV11-2	few	TRBJ2-5	CASSKRSNQETQYF	TGTGCCAGCAGCAAGCGGTCAAACCAAGAGACCCAGTACTTC
.	TRBV15	.	TRBJ2-3	CATSRGGVTDTQYF	TGTGCCACCAGCAGAGGCGGAGTTACAGATACGCAGTATTTT
.	TRBV28	.	TRBJ2-7	CATWGPSVTYEQYF	TGTGCTACCTGGGGGCCATCCGTTACCTACGAGCAGTACTTC
.	TRBV5-1	.	TRBJ1-2	CASSPRGVDSNYGYTF	TGCGCCAGCAGCCCCCGTGGGGTAGACAGTAACTATGGCTACACCTTC
.	TRBV11-3	.	TRBJ2-3	CASSLDGSGTDTQYF	TGTGCCAGCAGCTTAGACGGTTCGGGCACAGATACGCAGTATTTT
TRBD2	TRBV13	.	TRBJ2-3	CASSLGTSGGLRSTDTQYF	TGTGCCAGCAGCTTAGGGACTAGCGGGGGCCTACGGAGCACAGATACGCAGTATTTT
TRBD2	TRBV7-6	.	TRBJ2-3	CASSLTRGGAPDTQYF	TGTGCCAGCAGCCTCACTCGCGGGGGGGCCCCAGATACGCAGTATTTT
.	TRBV6-6	.	TRBJ1-1	CASCSQGENTEAFF	TGTGCCAGCTGCTCACAGGGAGAAAACACTGAAGCTTTCTTT
.	TRBV28	.	TRBJ1-5	CASTQVRQPQHF	TGTGCCAGCACCCAAGTGAGACAGCCCCAGCATTTT
TRBD2	TRBV27	few	TRBJ2-5	CASSSGLAGAETQYF	TGTGCCAGCAGTTCCGGACTAGCGGGGGCGGAGACCCAGTACTTC
TRBD1	TRBV28	.	TRBJ1-2	CASSPVRGTGTANYGYTF	TGTGCCAGCAGCCCTGTTCGAGGGACAGGGACTGCTAACTATGGCTACACCTTC
.	TRBV18	.	TRBJ2-7	CASSSRQSLGAYEQYF	TGTGCCAGCTCATCGCGACAGTCTTTAGGGGCCTACGAGCAGTACTTC
.	TRBV6-1	.	TRBJ2-7	CASSEQSYEQYF	TGTGCCAGCAGTGAACAATCCTACGAGCAGTACTTC